A single sample gave rise to the 32 T cell receptor beta chains below, sequenced in a study of T cell responses to AZD1222 COVID-19 vaccine. Produced via immunoSEQ multiplex PCR; TCRdb's table is partial and in-frame only. In the table there are about 180,000 clones, roughly nine tenths of which are singletons. The source was peripheral blood, collected on day 0 of AZD1222 vaccination. These receptors all stem from an adult in good health.

The rearrangement links TRBV6-5 to TRBJ1-2; D is possibly TRBD1 (5 bases). The CDR3 is 14 residues long. Trimming took 2 bases from V and 4 from J, leaving 11 bases between them. CDR1 MNHEY and CDR2 SVGAGI come from the germline V gene. The CDR3 nucleotides read TGTGCCAGCAGTTACAGTCGGGGCGCCTATGGCTACACCTTC. This sequence encodes CASSYSRGAYGYTF.

The CDR3 reads CASSPMTGLSRRAFF. Written as DNA, the CDR3 is TGTGCCAGCAGTCCGATGACAGGGTTAAGTCGAAGAGCTTTCTTT. This chain uses TRBV28 with TRBJ1-1, with 7 bases lining up with TRBD1. Germline V gene lookup returns CDR1 MDHEN and CDR2 SYDVKM. The V and J ends lost 5 bases and 10 bases, in that order; junction bases with no gene match: 16. CDR3 size: 15 residues.

This sequence joins TRBV10-2 and TRBJ2-7; a possible D gene is TRBD2 (7 bases). CDR1 and CDR2 (germline): WSHSY, SAAADI. V was clipped by 5 bases and J by 2 bases, with 16 bases between them. The CDR3 totals 15 residues. CDR3 in DNA: TGCGCCAGCAGTTACCTGGAGGGGGGGACCTACGAGCAGTACTTC. It specifies CASSYLEGGTYEQYF.

The chain has TRBV19 and TRBJ2-5, with 11 positions matching TRBD2. Looked up from germline, CDR1 is LNHDA and CDR2 is SQIVND (reference sequence). The J segment lost 4 bases and the V segment lost 5 bases, leaving 6 bases of the junction unmatched. The CDR3 loop spans 15 amino acids. CDR3 nucleotides: TGTGCCAGTAGTGTCACTAGCGGGAGAGGAGAGACCCAGTACTTC. It encodes CASSVTSGRGETQYF. Full variable domain (remainder filled in from reference TRBV19 and TRBJ2-5): DGGITQSPKYLFRKEGQNVTLSCEQNLNHDAMYWYRQDPGQGLRLIYYSQIVNDFQKGDIAEGYSVSREKKESFPLTVTSAQKNPTAFYLCASSVTSGRGETQYFGPGTRLLVL.

This rearrangement joins TRBV2 to TRBJ1-4, with 8 bases matching TRBD1. The V and J ends lost 0 bases and 8 bases, in that order; junction bases with no gene match: 8. CDR1 SNHLY and CDR2 FYNNEI come from the germline V gene. The CDR3 consists of 16 residues. The CDR3 loop is CASSEALRGREEKLFF. CDR3 in DNA: TGTGCCAGCAGTGAAGCGCTCAGGGGGCGAGAAGAAAAACTGTTTTTT.

J is TRBJ1-1 and V is TRBV3-1 (or the pseudogene TRBV3-2), with D perhaps matching TRBD1 (5 bases). The germline V and J ends were trimmed by 1 base and 1 base, with 10 bases remaining between them. This CDR3 is built from 15 residues. Germline assignment: CDR1 LGHDT and CDR2 YNNKEL (reference sequence). CDR3 nucleotides: TGTGCCAGCAGCCAAGGCTCCCAGGGGAACACTGAAGCTTTCTTT. Translating it yields CASSQGSQGNTEAFF.

The J gene is TRBJ2-1, the V gene TRBV6-2 or TRBV6-3; perhaps D is TRBD1 or TRBD2 (5 bases each). Germline CDR1 is MNHEY and CDR2 is SVGEGT. The length of the CDR3 is 14 residues. V was shortened by 4 bases and J by 2 bases, with 9 bases between the two germline ends. For the CDR3, the DNA is TGTGCCAGCAGTTCTACGGGGCCCTACAATGAGCAGTTCTTC. It is translated as CASSSTGPYNEQFF.

This clone has only one observation. J is TRBJ1-5 and V is TRBV5-1; the D gene is possibly TRBD1 (6 bases). Germline-derived CDR1 and CDR2 are SGHRS and YFSETQ. With 4 bases removed from V and 3 bases from J, the gap between germline ends came to 11 bases. The CDR3 loop spans 14 amino acids. CDR3 nucleotides: TGCGCCAGCAGCCTACAGGGTGACAATCAGCCCCAGCATTTT. It is translated as CASSLQGDNQPQHF.

This clone was recorded a few times. This chain connects TRBV4-2 to TRBJ1-1; D call uncertain. The CDR3 totals 15 residues. CDR1 is LGHNA and CDR2 is YNFKEQ in the germline V gene. Trimming removed 2 bases at V and 6 bases at J, with 16 bases between. CDR3 sequence: CASSQSAGSSPEAFF. Here the CDR3 DNA reads TGTGCCAGCAGCCAATCTGCCGGATCGTCCCCTGAAGCTTTCTTT.

The J gene is TRBJ2-2, the V gene TRBV5-6; D call uncertain. Per the germline V gene, CDR1 is SGHDT and CDR2 is YYEEEE. The CDR3 runs 14 residues. The V end lost 2 bases, the J end lost 2 bases, and 7 bases lay between the germline ends. This CDR3 reads CASSFGVNTGELFF. The DNA of the CDR3 is TGTGCCAGCAGCTTTGGGGTTAACACCGGGGAGCTGTTTTTT.

This chain connects TRBV11-2 to TRBJ1-1; 7 bases line up with TRBD1. Germline V CDR1 and CDR2: SGHAT, FQNNGV. With 5 bases clipped from V and 3 bases from J, the junction kept 6 bases outside the gene matches. The CDR3 has 14 amino acids. The DNA of the CDR3 is TGTGCCAGCAGCCCCGACAGGGTTCACACTGAAGCTTTCTTT. Protein: CASSPDRVHTEAFF.

The chain recombines TRBV30 with TRBJ1-2, with no clear D. The CDR3 has 19 residues. V was trimmed by 0 bases and J by 0 bases, leaving 23 bases between them. In germline, CDR1 is GTSNPN, CDR2 SVGIG (reference sequence). The CDR3 bases are TGTGCCTGGAGTGTACTCAACAAGGGAATAAATCGGGCTAACTATGGCTACACCTTC. This sequence encodes CAWSVLNKGINRANYGYTF.

The rearrangement links TRBV28 to TRBJ2-7; 7 nucleotides match TRBD2. Germline assignment: CDR1 MDHEN and CDR2 SYDVKM. V dropped 6 bases and J dropped 3; count of bases not matched to a gene: 11. The CDR3 runs 15 residues. CDR3 sequence (DNA): TGTGCCAGCAGCGAACCTGGCGGGGGTGGCTACGAGCAGTACGTC. Translation gives CASSEPGGGGYEQYV.

This chain uses TRBV24-1 with TRBJ2-1; D is unresolved. The length of the CDR3 is 14 residues. V dropped 5 bases and J dropped 7 bases, with 14 bases sitting between them. Germline V gene lookup returns CDR1 KGHDR and CDR2 SFDVKD. The CDR3 sequence is CATSAEYLRNEQFF. The CDR3 DNA is TGTGCCACCAGTGCGGAATATCTGAGGAATGAGCAGTTCTTC.

The V call is TRBV6-5, the J call TRBJ2-1, with 11 bases aligning to TRBD2. Germline V lookup: CDR1 MNHEY, CDR2 SVGAGI. J lost 7 bases, V lost 1 base, and 6 bases had no gene match. The CDR3 spans 16 residues. In DNA, the CDR3 is TGTGCCAGCAGTTACTTTAGACTAGCGGGAATGAATGAGCAGTTCTTC. Its translation: CASSYFRLAGMNEQFF.

The chain uses TRBV2 and TRBJ1-4; TRBD1 might be the D (5 bases). Trimming pared 2 bases from V and 8 bases from J, leaving 12 bases between. Germline V gene data show CDR1 as SNHLY and CDR2 as FYNNEI. This CDR3 has 14 amino acids. The CDR3 nucleotides read TGTGCCAGCAGTGAATTAGGGGTTGGAGAAAAACTGTTTTTT. Amino acids: CASSELGVGEKLFF. Full variable domain (outside the CDR3, taken from reference TRBV2 and TRBJ1-4): EPEVTQTPSHQVTQMGQEVILRCVPISNHLYFYWYRQILGQKVEFLVSFYNNEISEKSEIFDDQFSVERPDGSNFTLKIRSTKLEDSAMYFCASSELGVGEKLFFGSGTQLSVL.

This sequence joins TRBV7-9 and TRBJ2-7; the D gene is possibly TRBD1 (5 bases). Germline V CDR1 and CDR2: SEHNR, FQNEAQ (reference sequence). The CDR3 has 12 residues. Trimming removed 8 bases from V and 7 bases from J, with 15 bases in between. As DNA, the CDR3 is TGTGCCAGCGGCATGGGTCAGGGTGAGCAGTACTTC. Translated: CASGMGQGEQYF.

This sequence joins TRBV4-3 and TRBJ1-2; 10 bases agree with TRBD1. This CDR3 region has 13 residues. V lost 3 bases, J lost 8 bases, and 3 bases stayed unmatched. Germline CDR1 LGHNA, CDR2 YSLEER. In nucleotides, the CDR3 is TGCGCCAGCAGCCAGACAGGGGGCGTCGGCTACACCTTC. This translates into CASSQTGGVGYTF.

This chain uses TRBV11-2 with TRBJ1-3; D is uncertain. CDR1 and CDR2 from the germline V gene are SGHAT and FQNNGV. The CDR3 totals 15 residues. V was cut by 0 bases and J by 0 bases, with 6 bases left in between. The CDR3 sequence is CASSLDGISGNTIYF. The CDR3 coding sequence is TGTGCCAGCAGCTTAGACGGGATCTCTGGAAACACCATATATTTT.

The rearrangement joins TRBV9 to TRBJ2-1; tentative D call: TRBD2 (7 bases). V was clipped by 4 bases and J by 8 bases, with 13 bases between them. This CDR3 comprises 13 residues. CDR1 is SGDLS and CDR2 is YYNGEE in the germline V gene. The CDR3 protein is CASSKLGGDEQFF. The DNA of the CDR3 is TGTGCCAGCAGCAAGCTAGGGGGGGATGAGCAGTTCTTC.

The rearrangement joins TRBV6-2 or TRBV6-3 to TRBJ2-7, with D unresolved. The CDR3 covers 11 residues. Germline-derived CDR1 and CDR2 are MNHEY and SVGEGT. Between the trimmed V and J ends, which lost 2 bases and 6 bases, there was a span of 5 bases. The CDR3 bases are TGTGCCAGCAGTTACCGTGGCGAGCAGTACTTC. Translated, it gives CASSYRGEQYF.

This rearrangement joins TRBV28 to TRBJ2-2; a possible D gene is TRBD2 (6 bases). The germline V gene encodes CDR1 MDHEN and CDR2 SYDVKM. The ends were cut back, 7 bases at V and 4 bases at J, with 16 bases in the middle. The CDR3 is 15 amino acids. CDR3: CASNRLALSTGELFF. The DNA for the CDR3 is TGTGCCAGCAACCGGCTAGCGTTGTCCACCGGGGAGCTGTTTTTT.

The rearrangement joins TRBV6-6 to TRBJ1-5, with D unresolved. Per the germline V gene, CDR1 is MNHNY and CDR2 is SVGAGI (reference sequence). V lost 5 bases to trimming and J lost 2 bases, with 13 bases between them. The CDR3 totals 15 residues. DNA of the CDR3: TGTGCCAGCAGTCCAATCGACCCCCGCAATCAGCCCCAGCATTTT. This encodes CASSPIDPRNQPQHF.

A single count supports this clone. The chain uses TRBV15 and TRBJ1-3; no firm D call. Germline lookup yields CDR1 LNHNV and CDR2 YYDKDF (reference sequence). This CDR3 spans 15 amino acids. The germline V and J ends were trimmed by 0 bases and 0 bases, with 6 bases remaining between them. The CDR3 loop is CATSRDQVSGNTIYF. Written as DNA, the CDR3 is TGTGCCACCAGCAGAGATCAGGTCTCTGGAAACACCATATATTTT.

This clone has only a few counts. V and J are TRBV10-2 and TRBJ2-7; D assignment may be TRBD1 or TRBD2 (6 bases each). The CDR3 is 15 residues long. Germline V lookup: CDR1 WSHSY, CDR2 SAAADI. V lost 3 bases to trimming and J lost 2 bases, with 14 bases between them. CDR3 sequence (DNA): TGCGCCAGCAGTGACGGGGGCGCAGGTCCCTACGAGCAGTACGTC. Translated: CASSDGGAGPYEQYV.

V is TRBV28 and J is TRBJ2-2; TRBD2 matches 7 bases. V was clipped by 5 bases and J by 5 bases; unmatched bases: 14. This CDR3 spans 17 amino acids. Germline values: CDR1 MDHEN, CDR2 SYDVKM. The CDR3 sequence: CASSPLGSGKETGELFF. The CDR3 DNA is TGTGCCAGCAGTCCACTGGGGAGCGGGAAAGAAACCGGGGAGCTGTTTTTT.

This clone was seen ten or more times. The chain has TRBV19 and TRBJ2-3, with D possibly TRBD1 on 6 matching bases. In germline, CDR1 is LNHDA, CDR2 SQIVND (reference sequence). CDR3 size: 14 residues. Trimming pared 7 bases from V and 3 bases from J, leaving 14 bases between. CDR3 sequence reads: CASKDREGTDTQYF. As DNA, the CDR3 is TGTGCCAGTAAGGACAGAGAGGGAACAGATACGCAGTATTTT.

The chain combines TRBV28 with TRBJ1-1; no clear D. Germline V lookup: CDR1 MDHEN, CDR2 SYDVKM. This CDR3 contains 14 residues. Deletions cut 2 bases from V and 0 bases from J, with 7 bases between. The CDR3 nucleotides are TGTGCCAGCAGTTTAAGAGTTTTGAACACTGAAGCTTTCTTT. Protein sequence: CASSLRVLNTEAFF. Full variable domain (missing parts from reference TRBV28 and TRBJ1-1): DVKVTQSSRYLVKRTGEKVFLECVQDMDHENMFWYRQDPGLGLRLIYFSYDVKMKEKGDIPEGYSVSREKKERFSLILESASTNQTSMYLCASSLRVLNTEAFFGQGTRLTVV.

CDR3 sequence: CAWNDRGDQPQHF. The CDR3 region has the DNA TGTGCCTGGAATGACAGGGGGGATCAGCCCCAGCATTTT. The rearrangement joins TRBV30 to TRBJ1-5, with 9 bases lining up with TRBD1. Germline loops: CDR1 GTSNPN, CDR2 SVGIG (reference sequence). The V segment lost 4 bases and the J segment 5 bases; nucleotides outside the gene matches: 3. The CDR3 extends over 13 amino acids.

The rearrangement links TRBV5-1 to TRBJ1-6, with D unclear. Germline assignment: CDR1 SGHRS and CDR2 YFSETQ. The ends were cut back, 4 bases at V and 5 bases at J, with 7 bases in the middle. CDR3 length: 13 amino acids. The CDR3 DNA sequence: TGCGCCAGCAGCATAAGGGATAATTCACCCCTCCACTTT. Translated, it gives CASSIRDNSPLHF.

The gene calls are TRBV9 and TRBJ2-5; D possibly uses TRBD1 or TRBD2 (6 bases each). Trimming stripped 1 base from V and 2 bases from J, with 12 bases between. The CDR3 contains 15 residues. The V gene's germline CDR1 is SGDLS and CDR2 YYNGEE. CDR3 sequence (DNA): TGTGCCAGCAGCGTAAGCTGGGGGGCTCAAGAGACCCAGTACTTC. Translated, it gives CASSVSWGAQETQYF.

The gene calls are TRBV5-1 and TRBJ1-2; D is perhaps TRBD1 (5 bases). The germline gives CDR1 SGHRS, CDR2 YFSETQ. The germline V and J ends were trimmed by 0 bases and 0 bases, with 9 bases remaining between them. CDR3 size: 15 residues. For the CDR3, the DNA is TGCGCCAGCAGCTTGGGTGGGGCCTCTAACTATGGCTACACCTTC. Protein sequence: CASSLGGASNYGYTF.